This is a list of T cell receptor beta chains from one sample in a study of OX40 agonist ivuxolimab in advanced cancers. Sequenced by immunoSEQ multiplex PCR; TCRdb stores in-frame clones only, minus some. This table holds 50,000 to 80,000 clones, around four fifths found once. Material: CD4+ or CD8+ T cells sorted from blood, obtained in a trial of the OX40 agonist ivuxolimab. The receptors were sampled from an adult with an advanced solid tumor such as melanoma, head and neck, liver or kidney cancer. Each CDR3 is given with its conserved first and last residue. Each record gives: D gene, V gene, J gene, clone size, CDR3 protein, CDR3 DNA. D genes are given only for firm matches. Only some rows state a clone size, as once, few, many or a class for expanded clones.

TRBD1	TRBV11-2	TRBJ2-1	NA	CASSLGQPYNEQFF	TGTGCCAGCAGCTTGGGACAGCCCTACAATGAGCAGTTCTTC
NA	TRBV5-5	TRBJ1-2	NA	CASSFGPQWGNYGYTF	TGTGCCAGCAGCTTCGGGCCCCAATGGGGTAACTATGGCTACACCTTC
NA	TRBV6-6	TRBJ1-2	few	CASSYSGVGYTF	TGTGCCAGCAGTTACTCAGGGGTGGGCTACACCTTC
NA	TRBV2	TRBJ2-1	NA	CASSAGTLIYNEQFF	TGTGCCAGCAGTGCAGGGACTCTTATATACAATGAGCAGTTCTTC
TRBD1	TRBV7-6	TRBJ1-1	NA	CASSLGQGPAEAFF	TGTGCCAGCAGCTTAGGACAGGGTCCTGCTGAAGCTTTCTTT
NA	TRBV6-6	TRBJ2-7	once	CASSGAAGTEQYF	TGTGCCAGCAGTGGGGCCGCAGGGACAGAGCAGTACTTC
NA	TRBV5-4	TRBJ1-1	NA	CASSLVGAETEAFF	TGTGCCAGCAGCTTGGTAGGGGCGGAGACTGAAGCTTTCTTT
NA	TRBV5-1	TRBJ2-1	NA	CASSLETYNEQFF	TGCGCCAGCAGCTTGGAGACCTACAATGAGCAGTTCTTC
TRBD2	TRBV7-8	TRBJ2-7	NA	CASSPREASGYPWPYEQYF	TGTGCCAGCAGCCCCAGGGAAGCTAGCGGTTACCCCTGGCCCTACGAGCAGTACTTC
NA	TRBV9	TRBJ2-1	NA	CASSVLAGALNEQFF	TGTGCCAGCAGCGTCCTCGCGGGGGCTCTCAATGAGCAGTTCTTC
NA	TRBV7-2	TRBJ2-7	NA	CASSSLGSYEQYF	TGTGCCAGCAGCTCCCTGGGGTCCTACGAGCAGTACTTC
TRBD2	TRBV2	TRBJ2-7	NA	CASNAGGYEQYF	TGTGCCAGCAACGCGGGGGGCTACGAGCAGTACTTC
NA	TRBV29-1	TRBJ2-2	NA	CSVERGSGTGELFF	TGCAGCGTCGAAAGGGGGTCGGGCACCGGGGAGCTGTTTTTT
NA	TRBV10-3	TRBJ1-4	NA	CAIKAGRGNPTNEKLFF	TGTGCCATCAAAGCAGGTAGAGGAAATCCAACTAATGAAAAACTGTTTTTT
NA	TRBV6-5	TRBJ2-1	NA	CASSYGGAFSYNEQFF	TGTGCCAGCAGTTACGGGGGAGCGTTCTCCTACAATGAGCAGTTCTTC